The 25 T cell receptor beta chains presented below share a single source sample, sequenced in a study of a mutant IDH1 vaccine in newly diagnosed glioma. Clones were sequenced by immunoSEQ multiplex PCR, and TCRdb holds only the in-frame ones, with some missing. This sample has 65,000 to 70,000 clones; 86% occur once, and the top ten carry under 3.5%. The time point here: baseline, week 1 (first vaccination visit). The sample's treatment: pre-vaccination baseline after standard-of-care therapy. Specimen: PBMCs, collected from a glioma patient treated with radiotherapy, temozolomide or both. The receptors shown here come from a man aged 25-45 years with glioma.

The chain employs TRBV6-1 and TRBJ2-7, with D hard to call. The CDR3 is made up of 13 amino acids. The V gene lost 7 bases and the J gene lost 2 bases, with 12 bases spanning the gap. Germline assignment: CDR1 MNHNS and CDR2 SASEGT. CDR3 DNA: TGTGCCAGCACTAGAGTGACGGCCTACGAGCAGTACTTC. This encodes CASTRVTAYEQYF.

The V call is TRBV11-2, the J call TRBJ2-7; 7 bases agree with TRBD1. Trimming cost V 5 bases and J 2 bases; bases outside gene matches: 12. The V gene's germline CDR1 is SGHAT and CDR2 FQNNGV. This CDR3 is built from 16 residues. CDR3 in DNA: TGTGCCAGCAGCCGAGTTCCCGGGACAGATCCCTACGAGCAGTACTTC. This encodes CASSRVPGTDPYEQYF. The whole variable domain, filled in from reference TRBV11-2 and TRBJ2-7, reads EAGVAQSPRYKIIEKRQSVAFWCNPISGHATLYWYQQILGQGPKLLIQFQNNGVVDDSQLPKDRFSAERLKGVDSTLKIQPAKLEDSAVYLCASSRVPGTDPYEQYFGPGTRLTVT.

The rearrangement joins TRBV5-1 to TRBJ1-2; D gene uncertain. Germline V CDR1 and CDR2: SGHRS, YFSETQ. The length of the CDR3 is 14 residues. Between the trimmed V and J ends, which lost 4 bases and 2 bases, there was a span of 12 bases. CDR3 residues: CASSSPGPNYGYTF. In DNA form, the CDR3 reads TGCGCCAGCAGCAGTCCCGGGCCAAACTATGGCTACACCTTC.

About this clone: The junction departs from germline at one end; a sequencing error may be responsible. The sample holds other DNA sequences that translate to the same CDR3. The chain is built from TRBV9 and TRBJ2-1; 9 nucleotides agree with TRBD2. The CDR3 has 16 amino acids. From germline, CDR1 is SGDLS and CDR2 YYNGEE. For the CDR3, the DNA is TGCGCCAGCAGCGTAGACCTGCGGGGGGGCCGGGATGAGCAGTTCTTC. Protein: CASSVDLRGGRDEQFF.

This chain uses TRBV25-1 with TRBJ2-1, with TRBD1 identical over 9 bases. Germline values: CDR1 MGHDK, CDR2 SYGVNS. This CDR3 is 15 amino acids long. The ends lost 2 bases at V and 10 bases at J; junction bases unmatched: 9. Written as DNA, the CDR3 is TGTGCCAGCAGTGAAAGGGGACAGGGACGTCAAGAGCAGTTCTTC. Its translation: CASSERGQGRQEQFF.

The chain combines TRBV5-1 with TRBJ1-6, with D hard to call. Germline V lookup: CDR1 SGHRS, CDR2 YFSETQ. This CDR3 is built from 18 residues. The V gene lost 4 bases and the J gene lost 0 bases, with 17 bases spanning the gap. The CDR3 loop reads CASSPATAPSSYNSPLHF. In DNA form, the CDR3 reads TGCGCCAGCAGCCCCGCGACGGCACCTAGCTCCTATAATTCACCCCTCCACTTT.

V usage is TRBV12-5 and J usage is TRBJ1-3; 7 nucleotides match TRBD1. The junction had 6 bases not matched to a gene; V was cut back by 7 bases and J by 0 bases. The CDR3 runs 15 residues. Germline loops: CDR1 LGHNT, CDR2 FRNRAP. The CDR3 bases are TGTGCTAGTGTCCGGGACAGTCTCTCTGGAAACACCATATATTTT. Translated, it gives CASVRDSLSGNTIYF.

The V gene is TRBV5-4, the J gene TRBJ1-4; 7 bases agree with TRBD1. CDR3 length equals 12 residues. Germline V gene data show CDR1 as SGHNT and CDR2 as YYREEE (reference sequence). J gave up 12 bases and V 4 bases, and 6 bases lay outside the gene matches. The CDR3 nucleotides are TGTGCCAGCAGCGGGAGACAGGGCCAACTGTTTTTT. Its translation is CASSGRQGQLFF.

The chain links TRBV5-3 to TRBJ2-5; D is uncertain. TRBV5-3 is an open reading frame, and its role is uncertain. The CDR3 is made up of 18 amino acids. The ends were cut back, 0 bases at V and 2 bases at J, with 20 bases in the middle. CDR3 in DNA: TGTGCCAGAAGCTTGGAATCGTTTTTTGGTGGGGAACAAGAGACCCAGTACTTC. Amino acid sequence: CARSLESFFGGEQETQYF.

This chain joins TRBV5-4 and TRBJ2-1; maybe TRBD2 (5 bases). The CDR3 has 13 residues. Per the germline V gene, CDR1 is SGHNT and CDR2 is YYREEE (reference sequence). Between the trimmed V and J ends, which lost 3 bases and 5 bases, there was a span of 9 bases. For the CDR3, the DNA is TGTGCCAGCAGCTCGACTAACAACAATGAGCAGTTCTTC. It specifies CASSSTNNNEQFF. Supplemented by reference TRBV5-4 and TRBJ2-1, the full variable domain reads ETGVTQSPTHLIKTRGQQVTLRCSSQSGHNTVSWYQQALGQGPQFIFQYYREEENGRGNFPPRFSGLQFPNYSSELNVNALELDDSALYLCASSSTNNNEQFFGPGTRLTVL.

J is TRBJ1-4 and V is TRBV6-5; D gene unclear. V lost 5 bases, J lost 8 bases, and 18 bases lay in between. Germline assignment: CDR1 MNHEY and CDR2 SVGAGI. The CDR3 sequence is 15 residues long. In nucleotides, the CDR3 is TGTGCCAGCAGTAGGTGGTCGGGATTGGGCGAAAAACTGTTTTTT. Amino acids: CASSRWSGLGEKLFF.

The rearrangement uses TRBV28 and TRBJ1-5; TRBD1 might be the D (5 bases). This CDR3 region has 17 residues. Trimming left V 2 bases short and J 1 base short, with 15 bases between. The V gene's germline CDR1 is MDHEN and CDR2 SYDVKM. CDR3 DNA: TGTGCCAGCAGTTTAGAGTACAGGTGGGGAAGCAATCAGCCCCAGCATTTT. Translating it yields CASSLEYRWGSNQPQHF.

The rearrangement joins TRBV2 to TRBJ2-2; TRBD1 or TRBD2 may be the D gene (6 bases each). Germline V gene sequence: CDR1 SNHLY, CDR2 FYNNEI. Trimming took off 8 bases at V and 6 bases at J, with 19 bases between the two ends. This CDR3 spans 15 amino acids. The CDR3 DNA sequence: TGTGCCAGCTATTGGGGGGCTTTTGGTTCCGGGGAGCTGTTTTTT. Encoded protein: CASYWGAFGSGELFF.

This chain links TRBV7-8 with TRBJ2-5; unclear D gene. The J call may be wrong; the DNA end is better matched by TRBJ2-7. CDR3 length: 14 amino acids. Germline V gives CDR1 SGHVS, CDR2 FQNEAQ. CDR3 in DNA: TGTGCCAGCAGCTTAGATGGGCAGTGGGGCGAGCAGTACTTC. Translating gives CASSLDGQWGEQYF.

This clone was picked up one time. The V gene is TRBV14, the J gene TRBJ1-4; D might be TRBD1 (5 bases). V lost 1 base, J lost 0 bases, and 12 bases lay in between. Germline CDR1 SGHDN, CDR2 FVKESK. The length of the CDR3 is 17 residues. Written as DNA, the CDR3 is TGTGCCAGCAGCCAAGGGGGCGGAATCGCAACTAATGAAAAACTGTTTTTT. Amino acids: CASSQGGGIATNEKLFF. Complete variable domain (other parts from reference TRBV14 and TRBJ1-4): EAGVTQFPSHSVIEKGQTVTLRCDPISGHDNLYWYRRVMGKEIKFLLHFVKESKQDESGMPNNRFLAERTGGTYSTLKVQPAELEDSGVYFCASSQGGGIATNEKLFFGSGTQLSVL.

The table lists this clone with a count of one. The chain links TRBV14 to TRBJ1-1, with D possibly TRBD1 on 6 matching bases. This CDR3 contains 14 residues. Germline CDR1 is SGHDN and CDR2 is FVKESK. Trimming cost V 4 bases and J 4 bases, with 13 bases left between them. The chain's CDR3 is CASSPSGGATEAFF. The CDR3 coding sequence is TGTGCCAGCAGCCCCTCGGGGGGGGCCACTGAAGCTTTCTTT. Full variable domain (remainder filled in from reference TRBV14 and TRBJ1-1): EAGVTQFPSHSVIEKGQTVTLRCDPISGHDNLYWYRRVMGKEIKFLLHFVKESKQDESGMPNNRFLAERTGGTYSTLKVQPAELEDSGVYFCASSPSGGATEAFFGQGTRLTVV.

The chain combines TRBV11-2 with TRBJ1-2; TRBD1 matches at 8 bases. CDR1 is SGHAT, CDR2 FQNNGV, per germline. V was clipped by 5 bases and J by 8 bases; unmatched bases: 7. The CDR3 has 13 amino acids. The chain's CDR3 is CASSPNRDRGYTF. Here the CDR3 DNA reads TGTGCCAGCAGCCCTAACAGGGACAGGGGCTACACCTTC.

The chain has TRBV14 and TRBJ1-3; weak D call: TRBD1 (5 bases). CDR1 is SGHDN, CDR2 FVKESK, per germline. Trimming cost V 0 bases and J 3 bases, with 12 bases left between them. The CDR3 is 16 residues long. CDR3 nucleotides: TGTGCCAGCAGCCAAGATCCGCCGGGGGTTGGAAACACCATATATTTT. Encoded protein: CASSQDPPGVGNTIYF.

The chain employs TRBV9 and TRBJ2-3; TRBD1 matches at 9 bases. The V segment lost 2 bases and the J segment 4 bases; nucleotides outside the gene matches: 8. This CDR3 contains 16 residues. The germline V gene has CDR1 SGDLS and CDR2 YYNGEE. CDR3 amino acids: CASSVGTGHRADTQYF. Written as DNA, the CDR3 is TGTGCCAGCAGCGTGGGGACAGGGCATAGGGCAGATACGCAGTATTTT.

CDR3 sequence reads: CASSFGNSYEQYF. CDR3 in DNA: TGTGCCAGCAGCTTCGGGAATAGCTACGAGCAGTACTTC. V and J are TRBV13 and TRBJ2-7, with D perhaps TRBD2 (5 bases). CDR1 PRHDT and CDR2 FYEKMQ come from the germline V gene (reference sequence). Trimming took 3 bases from V and 3 from J, leaving 9 bases between them. This CDR3 is built from 13 residues.

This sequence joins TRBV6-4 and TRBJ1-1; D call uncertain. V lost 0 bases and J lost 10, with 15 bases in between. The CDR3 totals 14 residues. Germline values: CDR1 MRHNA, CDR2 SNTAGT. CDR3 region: CASSDSAGSLRAFF. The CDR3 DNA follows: TGTGCCAGCAGTGACTCGGCTGGGTCACTGAGAGCTTTCTTT.

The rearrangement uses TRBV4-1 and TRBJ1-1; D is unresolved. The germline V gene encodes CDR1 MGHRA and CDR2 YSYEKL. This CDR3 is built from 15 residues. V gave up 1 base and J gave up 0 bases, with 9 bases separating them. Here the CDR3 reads CASSQGTDMNTEAFF. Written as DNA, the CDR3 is TGCGCCAGCAGCCAAGGTACAGACATGAACACTGAAGCTTTCTTT.

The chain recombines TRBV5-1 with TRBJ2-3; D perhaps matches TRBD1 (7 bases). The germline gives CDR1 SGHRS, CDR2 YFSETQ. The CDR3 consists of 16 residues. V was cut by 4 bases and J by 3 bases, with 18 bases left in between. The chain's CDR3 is CASSPRGAGNTDTQYF. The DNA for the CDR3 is TGCGCCAGCAGCCCCAGGGGGGCGGGGAATACAGATACGCAGTATTTT.

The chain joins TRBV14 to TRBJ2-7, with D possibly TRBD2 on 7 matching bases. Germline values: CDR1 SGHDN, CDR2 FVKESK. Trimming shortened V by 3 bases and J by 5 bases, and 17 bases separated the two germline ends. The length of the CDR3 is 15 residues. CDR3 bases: TGTGCCAGCAGCCAGACCGTCGCGGGGGCCGACGAGCAGTACTTC. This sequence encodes CASSQTVAGADEQYF. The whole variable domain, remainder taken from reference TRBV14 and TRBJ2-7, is EAGVTQFPSHSVIEKGQTVTLRCDPISGHDNLYWYRRVMGKEIKFLLHFVKESKQDESGMPNNRFLAERTGGTYSTLKVQPAELEDSGVYFCASSQTVAGADEQYFGPGTRLTVT.

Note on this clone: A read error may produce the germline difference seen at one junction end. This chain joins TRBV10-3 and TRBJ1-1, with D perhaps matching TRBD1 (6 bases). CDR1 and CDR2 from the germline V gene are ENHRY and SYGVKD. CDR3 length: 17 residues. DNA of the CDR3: TGTGCCATCGGTGAGACCCAGGGGTTGGGGGCGAACACTGAAGCTTTCTTT. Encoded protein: CAIGETQGLGANTEAFF.